Listed here are 15 T cell receptor beta chains from one sample, sequenced in a study of cytomegalovirus exposure and HLA in healthy donors. PCR employed 60 Vbeta and 13 Jbeta primers. Data came from immunoSEQ multiplex PCR; TCRdb stores just in-frame clones and leaves some out. Of over 100,000 clones in the sample, approximately 80% are singletons; the top ten hold around 2.1%. Sequencing was done on a sample of PBMCs. Every receptor here comes from a woman between 25 and 40 years old in good health and CMV-seronegative.

This clone turned up a few times. The chain couples TRBV27 to TRBJ2-2, with D perhaps matching TRBD1 (6 bases). The CDR3 contains 13 residues. Germline V gives CDR1 MNHEY, CDR2 SMNVEV (reference sequence). V was pared by 6 bases and J by 7 bases, with 12 bases between. The CDR3 spells CASRVQGSGELFF. The CDR3 DNA reads as TGTGCCAGCAGAGTACAGGGAAGCGGGGAGCTGTTTTTT.

The chain recombines TRBV19 with TRBJ1-2, with D possibly being TRBD1 (5 bases). Germline CDR1 reads LNHDA; CDR2 reads SQIVND (reference sequence). The CDR3 totals 10 residues. V lost 10 bases, J lost 6 bases, and 9 bases lay in between. This CDR3 reads CATTGDGYTF. DNA for the CDR3: TGTGCCACCACAGGAGATGGCTACACCTTC.

The chain combines TRBV9 with TRBJ2-5; 11 bases line up with TRBD2. The last part of the DNA fits TRBJ2-7 better; the J call may be wrong. The CDR3 covers 15 residues. Germline CDR1 reads SGDLS; CDR2 reads YYNGEE. The chain's CDR3 is CASSVTSGGPVEQYF. The DNA of the CDR3 is TGTGCCAGCAGCGTTACTAGCGGGGGTCCCGTCGAGCAGTACTTC.

The chain couples TRBV6-5 to TRBJ1-1; TRBD1 agrees at 8 bases. The CDR3 length is 15 residues. CDR1 is MNHEY, CDR2 SVGAGI, per germline. V was pared by 5 bases and J by 5 bases, with 10 bases of the junction left unmatched. The CDR3: CASSGRTGRLTEAFF. In DNA, the CDR3 is TGTGCCAGCAGTGGGCGGACAGGGAGGTTGACTGAAGCTTTCTTT.

The rearrangement uses TRBV7-2 and TRBJ2-7; 9 bases agree with TRBD2. The CDR3 loop spans 18 amino acids. Trimming took 5 bases from V and 4 from J; bases not matched to a gene: 18. Per the germline V gene, CDR1 is SGHTA and CDR2 is FQGNSA. The CDR3 loop is CASSPPPGLAGSLYEQYF. The CDR3 coding sequence is TGTGCCAGCAGCCCCCCACCCGGGCTAGCGGGAAGCCTGTACGAGCAGTACTTC.

V gene TRBV7-8 combines with J gene TRBJ2-3; D remains unclear. The CDR3 has 13 residues. Germline values: CDR1 SGHVS, CDR2 FQNEAQ. Trimming took 3 bases from V and 5 from J, leaving 9 bases between them. The CDR3 spells CASSFTRLDTQYF. The CDR3 coding sequence is TGTGCCAGCAGCTTCACACGACTAGATACGCAGTATTTT.

Here the CDR3 reads CASSFLPLAGGGTDTQYF. The DNA of the CDR3 is TGTGCCAGCAGTTTCCTACCTCTAGCGGGAGGGGGGACAGATACGCAGTATTTT. The J gene is TRBJ2-3, the V gene TRBV28, with 12 nucleotides matching TRBD2. This CDR3 has 18 residues. Germline V CDR1 and CDR2: MDHEN, SYDVKM. The junction had 10 bases not matched to a gene; V was cut back by 3 bases and J by 3 bases.

The V call is TRBV6-5, the J call TRBJ2-2; possible D gene TRBD1, 5 bases. The ends were cut back, 7 bases at V and 7 bases at J, with 16 bases in the middle. CDR1 is MNHEY, CDR2 SVGAGI, per germline. The CDR3 extends over 14 amino acids. CDR3 residues: CASTQRGQGGELFF. In DNA form, the CDR3 reads TGTGCCAGCACTCAAAGGGGCCAGGGCGGGGAGCTGTTTTTT.

V and J are TRBV6-4 and TRBJ1-5; TRBD1 might be the D (5 bases). Germline V gene lookup returns CDR1 MRHNA and CDR2 SNTAGT. V dropped 6 bases and J dropped 5 bases, with 11 bases sitting between them. The CDR3 length is 13 residues. DNA of the CDR3: TGTGCCAGCAGCCCGGGGGAACATCAGCCCCAGCATTTT. As protein: CASSPGEHQPQHF.

The V call is TRBV7-2, the J call TRBJ2-1, with 7 nucleotides matching TRBD1. The CDR3 runs to 13 residues. V shed 3 bases and J 8 bases; nucleotides not matched to a gene: 4. From germline, CDR1 is SGHTA and CDR2 FQGNSA. This CDR3 is CASSFNRGDEQFF. DNA for the CDR3: TGTGCCAGCAGCTTTAACAGGGGCGATGAGCAGTTCTTC.

This chain connects TRBV7-9 to TRBJ2-2, with 7 positions matching TRBD2. Per germline, CDR1 SEHNR and CDR2 FQNEAQ (reference sequence). This CDR3 contains 17 residues. V gave up 0 bases and J gave up 6 bases; unmatched junction bases: 10. The CDR3 reads CASSLAPGLAVAGELFF. The CDR3 DNA reads TGTGCCAGCAGCTTAGCACCCGGGCTAGCGGTAGCCGGGGAGCTGTTTTTT.

This chain connects TRBV19 to TRBJ2-3, with 7 bases identical to TRBD1. The V gene end was trimmed by 3 bases and the J gene end by 4 bases; junction bases not matched to a gene: 10. The CDR3 spans 16 residues. The germline V gene has CDR1 LNHDA and CDR2 SQIVND (reference sequence). The CDR3 region is CASSIKYGQVADTQYF. The DNA for the CDR3 is TGTGCCAGTAGTATCAAATACGGACAGGTGGCAGATACGCAGTATTTT.

The chain is built from TRBV5-1 and TRBJ2-1, with 10 bases aligning to TRBD2. The CDR3 extends over 16 amino acids. The junction had 0 bases not matched to a gene; V was cut back by 0 bases and J by 0 bases. Germline-derived CDR1 and CDR2 are SGHRS and YFSETQ. The CDR3 is CASSLGLAGSYNEQFF. The CDR3 DNA reads TGCGCCAGCAGCTTGGGACTAGCGGGCTCCTACAATGAGCAGTTCTTC.

The V gene is TRBV27, the J gene TRBJ1-1; D is perhaps TRBD1 (6 bases). V was cut by 4 bases and J by 3 bases, with 12 bases left in between. This CDR3 is 14 amino acids long. Germline-derived CDR1 and CDR2 are MNHEY and SMNVEV (reference sequence). In DNA, the CDR3 is TGTGCCAGCAGTTCGGACAGATATGACACTGAAGCTTTCTTT. Its translation is CASSSDRYDTEAFF.

V gene TRBV5-1 combines with J gene TRBJ2-3; 8 positions match TRBD2. V gave up 5 bases and J gave up 0 bases; unmatched junction bases: 5. CDR1 is SGHRS and CDR2 is YFSETQ in the germline V gene. The CDR3 length is 15 residues. Here the CDR3 DNA reads TGCGCCAGCAGTCTTAGCGGGGTGAGCACAGATACGCAGTATTTT. Translation: CASSLSGVSTDTQYF.